Following are 9 T cell receptor beta chains from one sample sequenced in a study of shared clonotypes between healthy human individuals. Clones were read by immunoSEQ multiplex PCR, and TCRdb kept only the in-frame ones, dropping some. The sample consists of approximately 1,500,000 clones, around 95% of them appearing once. The sequencing input was naive CD4+ T cells sorted from blood. Specified subset: CD45RA+ positively selected. These receptor sequences come from a man in his thirties or forties in good health.

The count of this clone is one. The rearrangement links TRBV6-1 to TRBJ2-3; possible D gene TRBD1, 5 bases. Trimming cost V 4 bases and J 2 bases, with 16 bases left between them. Germline V gene lookup returns CDR1 MNHNS and CDR2 SASEGT. This CDR3 is 16 amino acids long. The CDR3 reads CASSAGFGFLTDTQYF. The CDR3 DNA sequence: TGTGCCAGCAGTGCAGGGTTCGGATTTCTCACAGATACGCAGTATTTT.

V gene TRBV28 combines with J gene TRBJ2-3, with unresolved D. The CDR3 sequence is 13 residues long. CDR1 and CDR2 from the germline V gene are MDHEN and SYDVKM. V shed 7 bases and J shed 8 bases, with 16 bases lying between them. CDR3 nucleotide sequence: TGTGCCAGCACCCCGGGCCTTTTGGGTACGCAGTATTTT. As protein: CASTPGLLGTQYF.

The rearrangement links TRBV5-5 to TRBJ2-2, with TRBD2 identical over 9 bases. The germline V gene encodes CDR1 SGHKS and CDR2 YYEKEE (reference sequence). The CDR3 extends over 17 amino acids. With V trimmed by 0 bases and J by 3 bases, 6 bases remained unmatched. DNA of the CDR3: TGTGCCAGCAGCTTGGGTGGGACTAGCCTTCACACCGGGGAGCTGTTTTTT. Translation: CASSLGGTSLHTGELFF.

This chain connects TRBV2 to TRBJ1-1, with D uncertain. The CDR3 is 13 amino acids. The ends were cut back, 1 base at V and 5 bases at J, with 8 bases in the middle. CDR1 and CDR2 from the germline V gene are SNHLY and FYNNEI. The DNA for the CDR3 is TGTGCCAGCAGTGAAGGGTCTGGGACTGAAGCTTTCTTT. Its translation: CASSEGSGTEAFF.

V gene TRBV27 combines with J gene TRBJ2-3, with 8 bases lining up with TRBD2. V lost 5 bases, J lost 3 bases, and 7 bases stayed unmatched. The length of the CDR3 is 15 residues. Germline-derived CDR1 and CDR2 are MNHEY and SMNVEV (reference sequence). The CDR3 spells CASSRISGVTDTQYF. For the CDR3, the DNA is TGTGCCAGCAGTCGGATTAGCGGGGTAACAGATACGCAGTATTTT.

Concerning this clone itself: The same CDR3 can be traced to other DNA sequences in this sample. The rearrangement joins TRBV5-1 to TRBJ2-5; 9 bases match TRBD1. CDR1 SGHRS and CDR2 YFSETQ come from the germline V gene. The CDR3 spans 14 residues. After removal of 4 bases from V and 1 base from J, the junction contained 2 bases not matched to a gene. Written as DNA, the CDR3 is TGCGCCAGCAGCCGGACAGGGGCCCAAGAGACCCAGTACTTC. Amino acids: CASSRTGAQETQYF.

To note about this clone: The sample carries other DNA sequences with the same CDR3. The chain has TRBV28 and TRBJ1-5; 8 bases are a match to TRBD1. The germline V gene has CDR1 MDHEN and CDR2 SYDVKM. With 2 bases clipped from V and 0 bases from J, the junction kept 3 bases outside the gene matches. The CDR3 sequence is 16 residues long. CDR3 sequence: CASSLLGQGSNQPQHF. CDR3 sequence (DNA): TGTGCCAGCAGTTTACTTGGACAGGGTAGCAATCAGCCCCAGCATTTT.

This chain uses TRBV11-3 with TRBJ2-3; 11 bases are a match to TRBD2. Germline CDR1 and CDR2: SGHNT and YENEEA. J was trimmed by 6 bases and V by 0 bases; bases with no gene match: 5. This CDR3 has 16 amino acids. CDR3 nucleotide sequence: TGTGCCAGCAGCTTAGATCAACTAGCGGGAGAGGATACGCAGTATTTT. Its translation: CASSLDQLAGEDTQYF.

The rearrangement uses TRBV2 and TRBJ2-7; 9 bases align to TRBD1. Per the germline V gene, CDR1 is SNHLY and CDR2 is FYNNEI. The trim removed 3 bases at V and 6 bases at J, leaving 9 bases unmatched. The CDR3 is 15 residues long. CDR3 sequence (DNA): TGTGCCAGCAGTGATAGGACAGGGGAGGCCTCCGAGCAGTACTTC. Amino acid sequence: CASSDRTGEASEQYF.